A selection of T cell receptor beta chains follows, all from one sample in a study of shared clonotypes between healthy human individuals. Only in-frame clones appear in the TCRdb table, and some are missing; sequencing was by immunoSEQ multiplex PCR. This table holds about 2 million clones, about 95% found once. Sequencing was carried out using naive CD8+ T cells sorted from blood. Source of these receptors: a man between 18 and 29 years old in good health. Each CDR3 is given with its conserved first and last residue. Each record gives: D gene, V gene, J gene, clone size, CDR3 protein, CDR3 DNA. A D gene is named only where the DNA matches it firmly. Only some rows state a clone size, as once, few, many or a class for expanded clones.

D gene: TRBD2; V gene: TRBV4-3; J gene: TRBJ2-3; clone size: once; CDR3 protein: CASSQDLRREGLADTQYF; CDR3 DNA: TGCGCCAGCAGCCAAGATCTGCGGCGGGAGGGCCTCGCAGATACGCAGTATTTT
D gene: TRBD2; V gene: TRBV4-1; J gene: TRBJ2-7; clone size: .; CDR3 protein: CASSQALTSGAYEQYF; CDR3 DNA: TGCGCCAGCAGCCAAGCCTTGACTAGCGGGGCCTACGAGCAGTACTTC
D gene: TRBD1; V gene: TRBV4-3; J gene: TRBJ1-1; clone size: .; CDR3 protein: CASSQGQGDTEAFF; CDR3 DNA: TGCGCCAGCAGCCAAGGACAGGGAGACACTGAAGCTTTCTTT
D gene: .; V gene: TRBV7-9; J gene: TRBJ2-1; clone size: .; CDR3 protein: CASSRTVSSYNEQFF; CDR3 DNA: TGTGCCAGCAGCCGAACGGTGAGCTCCTACAATGAGCAGTTCTTC
D gene: TRBD1; V gene: TRBV28; J gene: TRBJ1-6; clone size: .; CDR3 protein: CASSFPVTGGDSPLHF; CDR3 DNA: TGTGCCAGCAGTTTCCCCGTTACAGGGGGCGATTCACCCCTCCACTTT
D gene: .; V gene: TRBV11-2; J gene: TRBJ2-7; clone size: .; CDR3 protein: CASSSQYFTDEQYF; CDR3 DNA: TGTGCCAGCAGCTCCCAATATTTTACTGACGAGCAGTACTTC
D gene: .; V gene: TRBV5-4; J gene: TRBJ1-1; clone size: .; CDR3 protein: CASSWGRGNTEAFF; CDR3 DNA: TGTGCCAGCAGCTGGGGACGCGGGAACACTGAAGCTTTCTTT
D gene: .; V gene: TRBV2; J gene: TRBJ1-1; clone size: .; CDR3 protein: CASSETGGTEAFF; CDR3 DNA: TGTGCCAGCAGTGAAACTGGGGGGACTGAAGCTTTCTTT
D gene: TRBD1; V gene: TRBV7-8; J gene: TRBJ2-7; clone size: .; CDR3 protein: CASSLAGTGSSYEQYF; CDR3 DNA: TGTGCCAGCAGCTTAGCAGGGACAGGTAGCTCCTACGAGCAGTACTTC
D gene: .; V gene: TRBV9; J gene: TRBJ1-1; clone size: .; CDR3 protein: CASSAGGTEAFF; CDR3 DNA: TGTGCCAGCAGCGCGGGAGGAACTGAAGCTTTCTTT
D gene: TRBD1; V gene: TRBV5-6; J gene: TRBJ2-2; clone size: .; CDR3 protein: CASSLDLQGETGELFF; CDR3 DNA: TGTGCCAGCAGCTTGGATTTACAGGGGGAGACCGGGGAGCTGTTTTTT
D gene: .; V gene: TRBV7-9; J gene: TRBJ1-2; clone size: .; CDR3 protein: CASSLVIDGYTF; CDR3 DNA: TGTGCCAGCAGCTTAGTCATTGATGGCTACACCTTC
D gene: .; V gene: TRBV4-1; J gene: TRBJ1-5; clone size: .; CDR3 protein: CASSQPPGPQHF; CDR3 DNA: TGCGCCAGCAGCCAACCCCCCGGGCCCCAGCATTTT
D gene: TRBD1; V gene: TRBV6-5; J gene: TRBJ1-1; clone size: .; CDR3 protein: CASSLRWDRANTEAFF; CDR3 DNA: TGTGCCAGCAGTTTAAGGTGGGACAGGGCAAACACTGAAGCTTTCTTT
D gene: TRBD1; V gene: TRBV29-1; J gene: TRBJ2-7; clone size: .; CDR3 protein: CSVDAGRGGNEQYF; CDR3 DNA: TGCAGCGTTGACGCGGGTAGAGGGGGCAACGAGCAGTACTTC
D gene: .; V gene: TRBV30; J gene: TRBJ2-3; clone size: once; CDR3 protein: CAWSVATSTDTQYF; CDR3 DNA: TGTGCCTGGAGTGTTGCCACCAGCACAGATACGCAGTATTTT
D gene: .; V gene: TRBV5-1; J gene: TRBJ2-3; clone size: .; CDR3 protein: CASSFERQADTQYF; CDR3 DNA: TGCGCCAGCAGCTTCGAGCGGCAGGCAGATACGCAGTATTTT
D gene: .; V gene: TRBV4-1; J gene: TRBJ2-1; clone size: .; CDR3 protein: CASSSRQSASYNEQFF; CDR3 DNA: TGCGCCAGCAGTAGCCGCCAGTCGGCCTCCTACAATGAGCAGTTCTTC
D gene: .; V gene: TRBV7-3; J gene: TRBJ2-3; clone size: .; CDR3 protein: CASSLVSGVTDTQYF; CDR3 DNA: TGTGCCAGCAGCTTAGTCAGCGGTGTCACAGATACGCAGTATTTT
D gene: .; V gene: TRBV11-2; J gene: TRBJ2-1; clone size: .; CDR3 protein: CASSIYDEQFF; CDR3 DNA: TGTGCCAGCAGCATATACGATGAGCAGTTCTTC